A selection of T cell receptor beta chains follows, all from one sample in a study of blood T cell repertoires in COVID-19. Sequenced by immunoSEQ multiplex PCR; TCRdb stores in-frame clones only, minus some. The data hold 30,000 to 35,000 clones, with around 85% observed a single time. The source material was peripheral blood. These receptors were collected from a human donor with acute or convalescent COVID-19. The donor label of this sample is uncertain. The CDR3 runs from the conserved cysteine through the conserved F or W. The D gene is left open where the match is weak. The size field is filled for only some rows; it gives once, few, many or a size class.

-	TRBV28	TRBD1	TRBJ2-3	TGTGCCAGCACGGCCCACACAGGGGGCAAGAAGGATACGCAGTATTTT	CASTAHTGGKKDTQYF
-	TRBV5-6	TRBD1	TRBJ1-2	TGTGCCAGCAGCTGGGGACAGAACTATGGCTACACCTTC	CASSWGQNYGYTF
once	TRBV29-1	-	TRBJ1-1	TGCAGCGTTGAACCAAGGCAGGGGACAAGTGAAGCTTTCTTT	CSVEPRQGTSEAFF
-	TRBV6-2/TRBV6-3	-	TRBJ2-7	TGTGCCAGCAGTTACCCAGGAGGAGGACAGTACTTC	CASSYPGGGQYF
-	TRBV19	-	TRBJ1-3	TGTGCCAGTGCCGCGTGGTTTTCTGGAAACACCATATATTTT	CASAAWFSGNTIYF
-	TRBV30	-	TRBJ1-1	TGTGCCTGCCTGGGAGGTCCCACTGAAGCTTTCTTT	CACLGGPTEAFF
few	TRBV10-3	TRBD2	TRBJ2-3	TGTGCCATCATGACTAGCGTCGGTACGCAGTATTTT	CAIMTSVGTQYF
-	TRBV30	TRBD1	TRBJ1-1	TGTGCCTGCTCGGACAGGTGGAACACTGAAGCTTTCTTT	CACSDRWNTEAFF
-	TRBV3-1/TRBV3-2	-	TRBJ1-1	TGTGCCAGCAGCCTCGGGGGAGGTCCCGGGGAAGCTTTCTTT	CASSLGGGPGEAFF
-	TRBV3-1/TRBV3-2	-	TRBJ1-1	TGTGCCAGCAGCCTATACTTCTCACCGGGGGGCCGGACTGAAGCTTTCTTT	CASSLYFSPGGRTEAFF
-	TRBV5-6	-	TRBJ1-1	TGTGCCAGCAGCAAGGACCCCGAGGGCACTGAAGCTTTCTTT	CASSKDPEGTEAFF
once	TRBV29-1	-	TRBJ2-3	TGCAGCGTTGAATCACAGACAGATACGCAGTATTTT	CSVESQTDTQYF
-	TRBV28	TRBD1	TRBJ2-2	TGTGCCAGCCGGACAGGGGGGATCACCGGGGAGCTGTTTTTT	CASRTGGITGELFF
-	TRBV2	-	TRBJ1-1	TGTGCCAGCACGCAGGCGAAGGGGACTGAAGCTTTCTTT	CASTQAKGTEAFF
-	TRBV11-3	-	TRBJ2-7	TGTGCCAGCAGCTCGAACCCTATCTACGAGCAGTACTTC	CASSSNPIYEQYF
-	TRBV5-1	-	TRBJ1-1	TGCGCCAGCAGCTTGAAGGAGGGACCGAACACTGAAGCTTTCTTT	CASSLKEGPNTEAFF
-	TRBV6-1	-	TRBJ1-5	TGTGCCAGCATTGAGACAGCTTTCGGCAATCAGCCCCAGCATTTT	CASIETAFGNQPQHF
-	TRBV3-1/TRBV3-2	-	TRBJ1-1	TGTGCCAGCAGATTAACAGGGAGGAACACTGAAGCTTTCTTT	CASRLTGRNTEAFF
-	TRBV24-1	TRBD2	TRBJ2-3	TGTGCCACCAGTGATTTGGACCAGGCTAGCGGGGGCCTCACAGATACGCAGTATTTT	CATSDLDQASGGLTDTQYF
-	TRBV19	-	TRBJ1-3	TGTGCCAGTAGTTATACGACGGGACACTCTGGAAACACCATATATTTT	CASSYTTGHSGNTIYF
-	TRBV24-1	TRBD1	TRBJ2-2	TGTGCCACCAGTGATGAGGACAGGGTGGTAACCGGGGAGCTGTTTTTT	CATSDEDRVVTGELFF
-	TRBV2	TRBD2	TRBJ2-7	TGTGCCAGCAGTGAAGGGATAGCGGGAGTTGGCGAGCAGTACTTC	CASSEGIAGVGEQYF
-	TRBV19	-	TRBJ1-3	TGTGCCAGCTCACCTGGACAGACCCCCTCTGGAAACACCATATATTTT	CASSPGQTPSGNTIYF